This entry is about one T cell receptor (beta chain). The antigen is not known. The protocol was immunoSEQ multiplex PCR, while the TCRdb copy is restricted to in-frame clones and leaves out a portion. Among over 2 million clones listed, 85% to 95% were seen once. Trimming removed 0 bases from V and 1 base from J, with 13 bases in between. Germline CDR1 reads SQVTM; CDR2 reads ANQGSEA. This CDR3 region has 16 residues. This record belongs to a study of shared clonotypes between healthy human individuals. On the study more broadly: Each donor contributed plates that comprised three CD4 naive, three CD4 memory, two CD8 naive and one CD8 memory.

Findings of the study overall: Among the subsets, naive ones generally showed larger estimated richness than memory ones. There were few donors, and this limited the genetic and exposure-history diversity represented.

This clonotype was obtained from a man between 18 and 35 years old in good health. This chain connects TRBV29-1 to TRBJ2-4, with D possibly TRBD2 on 7 matching bases. Sequenced: naive CD4+ T cells sorted from blood. Subset denoted: CD45RA+ positively selected. CDR3 protein: CSVEDGGAEAKNIQYF. CDR3 DNA: TGCAGCGTTGAAGATGGGGGGGCGGAGGCCAAAAACATTCAGTACTTC.